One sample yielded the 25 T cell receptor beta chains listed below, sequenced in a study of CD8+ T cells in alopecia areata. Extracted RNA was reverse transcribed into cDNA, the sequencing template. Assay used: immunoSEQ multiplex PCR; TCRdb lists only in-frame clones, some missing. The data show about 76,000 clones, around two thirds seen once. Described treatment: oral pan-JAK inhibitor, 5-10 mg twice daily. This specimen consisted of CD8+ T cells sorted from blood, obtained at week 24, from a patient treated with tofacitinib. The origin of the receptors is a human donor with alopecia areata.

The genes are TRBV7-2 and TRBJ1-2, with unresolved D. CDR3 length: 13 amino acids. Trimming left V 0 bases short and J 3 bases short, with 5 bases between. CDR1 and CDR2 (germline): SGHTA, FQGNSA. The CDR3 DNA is TGTGCCAGCAGCTTAGCATTAGACTATGGCTACACCTTC. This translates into CASSLALDYGYTF.

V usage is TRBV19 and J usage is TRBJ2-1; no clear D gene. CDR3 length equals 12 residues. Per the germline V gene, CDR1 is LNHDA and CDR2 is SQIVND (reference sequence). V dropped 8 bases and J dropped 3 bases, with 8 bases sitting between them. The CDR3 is CASSADYNEQFF. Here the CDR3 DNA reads TGTGCCAGTTCTGCCGACTACAATGAGCAGTTCTTC.

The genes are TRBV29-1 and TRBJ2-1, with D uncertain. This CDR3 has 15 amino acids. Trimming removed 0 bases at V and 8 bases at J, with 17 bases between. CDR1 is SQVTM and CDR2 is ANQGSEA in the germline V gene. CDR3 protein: CSVEDITTIGYEQFF. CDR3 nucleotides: TGCAGCGTTGAAGATATTACCACCATTGGGTATGAGCAGTTCTTC.

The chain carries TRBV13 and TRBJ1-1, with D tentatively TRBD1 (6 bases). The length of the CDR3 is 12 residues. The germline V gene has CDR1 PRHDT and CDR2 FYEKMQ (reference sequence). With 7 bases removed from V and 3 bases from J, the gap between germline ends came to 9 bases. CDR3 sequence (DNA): TGTGCCAGCACAGGGGAGGACACTGAAGCTTTCTTT. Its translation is CASTGEDTEAFF.

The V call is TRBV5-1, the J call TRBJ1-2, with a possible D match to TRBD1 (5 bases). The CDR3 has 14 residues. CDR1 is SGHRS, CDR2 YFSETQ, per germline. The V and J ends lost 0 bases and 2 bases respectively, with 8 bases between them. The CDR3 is CASSLEDSNYGYTF. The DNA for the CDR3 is TGCGCCAGCAGCTTGGAAGACAGCAACTATGGCTACACCTTC.

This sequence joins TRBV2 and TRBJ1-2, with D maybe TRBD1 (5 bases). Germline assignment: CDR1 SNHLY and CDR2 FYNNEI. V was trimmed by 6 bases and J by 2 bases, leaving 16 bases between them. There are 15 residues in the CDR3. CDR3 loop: CASSAKPGRNYGYTF. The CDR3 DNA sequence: TGTGCCAGCAGCGCTAAGCCGGGACGGAACTATGGCTACACCTTC.

CDR3 nucleotide sequence: TGTGCCACCAGCAGAGATGGGGAGGGTAGTCTACAAGAGACCCAGTACTTC. Translating it yields CATSRDGEGSLQETQYF. The V and J genes are TRBV15 and TRBJ2-5; 7 positions agree with TRBD2. CDR1 and CDR2 from the germline V gene are LNHNV and YYDKDF (reference sequence). Losses at the gene ends were 0 bases for V and 2 bases for J; bases not matched to a gene: 9. This CDR3 contains 17 residues.

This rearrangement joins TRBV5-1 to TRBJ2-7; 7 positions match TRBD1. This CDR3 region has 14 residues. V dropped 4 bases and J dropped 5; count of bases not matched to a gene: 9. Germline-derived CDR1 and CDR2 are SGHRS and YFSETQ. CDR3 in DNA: TGCGCCAGCAGCCCCGGGACAGATCGAAACGAGCAGTACTTC. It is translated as CASSPGTDRNEQYF.

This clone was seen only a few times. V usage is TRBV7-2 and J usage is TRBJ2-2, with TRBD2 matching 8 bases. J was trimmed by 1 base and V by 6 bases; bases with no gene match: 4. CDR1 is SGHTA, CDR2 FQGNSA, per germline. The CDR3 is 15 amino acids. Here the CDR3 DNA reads TGTGCCAGCAGGGCTAGCGGGCTGAACACCGGGGAGCTGTTTTTT. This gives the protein CASRASGLNTGELFF.

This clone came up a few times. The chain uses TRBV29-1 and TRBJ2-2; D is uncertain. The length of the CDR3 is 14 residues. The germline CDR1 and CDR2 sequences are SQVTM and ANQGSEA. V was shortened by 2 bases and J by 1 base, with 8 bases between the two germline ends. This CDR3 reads CSVETSENTGELFF. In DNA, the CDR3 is TGCAGCGTTGAAACCTCCGAGAACACCGGGGAGCTGTTTTTT.

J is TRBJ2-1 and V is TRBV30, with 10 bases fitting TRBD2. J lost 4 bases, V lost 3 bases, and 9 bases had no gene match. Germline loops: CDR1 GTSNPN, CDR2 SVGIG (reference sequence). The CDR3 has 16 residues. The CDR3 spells CAWRKAGGPGYNEQFF. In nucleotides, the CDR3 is TGTGCCTGGAGAAAAGCGGGAGGGCCTGGATACAATGAGCAGTTCTTC.

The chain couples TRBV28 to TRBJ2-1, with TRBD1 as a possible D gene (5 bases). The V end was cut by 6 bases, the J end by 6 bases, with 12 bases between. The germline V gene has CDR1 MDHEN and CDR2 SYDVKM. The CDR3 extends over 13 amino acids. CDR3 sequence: CASSQGSGNEQFF. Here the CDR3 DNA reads TGTGCCAGCAGCCAGGGCTCGGGCAATGAGCAGTTCTTC.

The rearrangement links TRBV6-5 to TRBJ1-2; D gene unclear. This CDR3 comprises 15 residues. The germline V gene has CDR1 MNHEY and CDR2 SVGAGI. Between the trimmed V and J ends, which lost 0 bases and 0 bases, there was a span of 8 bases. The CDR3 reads CASSYSTETNYGYTF. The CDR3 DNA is TGTGCCAGCAGTTACTCGACCGAAACTAACTATGGCTACACCTTC.

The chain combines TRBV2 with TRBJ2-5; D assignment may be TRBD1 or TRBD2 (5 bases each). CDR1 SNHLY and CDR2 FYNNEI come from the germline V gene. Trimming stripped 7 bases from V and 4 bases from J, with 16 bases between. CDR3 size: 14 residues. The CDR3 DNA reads TGTGCCAGCAATGGGGGATCTCCCAGAGAGACCCAGTACTTC. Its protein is CASNGGSPRETQYF.

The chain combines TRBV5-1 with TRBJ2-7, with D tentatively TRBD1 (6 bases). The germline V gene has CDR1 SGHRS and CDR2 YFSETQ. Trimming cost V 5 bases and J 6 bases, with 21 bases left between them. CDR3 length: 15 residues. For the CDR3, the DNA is TGCGCCAGCAGTACTGAGGGACACCTATCGGGCGAGCAGTACTTC. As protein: CASSTEGHLSGEQYF.

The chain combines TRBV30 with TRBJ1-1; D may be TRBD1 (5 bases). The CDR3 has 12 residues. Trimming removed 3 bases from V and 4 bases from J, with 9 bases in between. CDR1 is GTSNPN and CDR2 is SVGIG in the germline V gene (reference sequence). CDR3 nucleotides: TGTGCCTGGAGGGCCGGGGGCACTGAAGCTTTCTTT. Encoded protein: CAWRAGGTEAFF.

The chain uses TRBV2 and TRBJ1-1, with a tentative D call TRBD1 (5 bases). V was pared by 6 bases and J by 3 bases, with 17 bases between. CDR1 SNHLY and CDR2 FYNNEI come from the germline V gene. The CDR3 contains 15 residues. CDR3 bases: TGTGCCAGCAGCTTAGCCGGACAAGAGTACACTGAAGCTTTCTTT. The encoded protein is CASSLAGQEYTEAFF.

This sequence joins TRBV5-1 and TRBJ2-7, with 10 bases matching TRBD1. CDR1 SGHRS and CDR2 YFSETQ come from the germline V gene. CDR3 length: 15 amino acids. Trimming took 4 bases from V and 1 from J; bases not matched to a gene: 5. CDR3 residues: CASSQGQGLSYEQYF. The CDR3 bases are TGCGCCAGCAGCCAGGGACAGGGGTTATCCTACGAGCAGTACTTC.

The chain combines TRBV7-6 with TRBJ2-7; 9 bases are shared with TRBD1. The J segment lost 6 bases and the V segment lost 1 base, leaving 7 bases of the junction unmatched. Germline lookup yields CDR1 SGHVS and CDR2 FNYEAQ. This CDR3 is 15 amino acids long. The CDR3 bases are TGTGCCAGCAGCTTAGAATTGGGACAGGGTTTCGAGCAGTACTTC. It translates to CASSLELGQGFEQYF.

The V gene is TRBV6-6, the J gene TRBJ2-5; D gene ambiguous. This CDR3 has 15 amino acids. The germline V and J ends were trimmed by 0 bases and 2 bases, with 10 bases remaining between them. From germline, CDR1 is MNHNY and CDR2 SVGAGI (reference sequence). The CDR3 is CASSYSSSDQETQYF. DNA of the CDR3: TGTGCCAGCAGTTACTCGAGCAGTGATCAAGAGACCCAGTACTTC.

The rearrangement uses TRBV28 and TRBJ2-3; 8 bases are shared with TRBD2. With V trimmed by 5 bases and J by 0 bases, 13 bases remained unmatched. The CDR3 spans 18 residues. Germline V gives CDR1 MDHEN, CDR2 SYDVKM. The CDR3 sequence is CASSRRTSGRTSTDTQYF. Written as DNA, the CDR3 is TGTGCCAGCAGTCGCAGAACTAGCGGACGGACTAGCACAGATACGCAGTATTTT. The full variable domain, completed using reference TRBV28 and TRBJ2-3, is DVKVTQSSRYLVKRTGEKVFLECVQDMDHENMFWYRQDPGLGLRLIYFSYDVKMKEKGDIPEGYSVSREKKERFSLILESASTNQTSMYLCASSRRTSGRTSTDTQYFGPGTRLTVL.

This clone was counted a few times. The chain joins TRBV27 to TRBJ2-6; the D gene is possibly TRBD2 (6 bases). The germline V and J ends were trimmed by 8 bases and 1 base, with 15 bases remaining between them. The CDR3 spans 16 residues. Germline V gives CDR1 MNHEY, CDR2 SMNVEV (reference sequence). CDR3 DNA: TGTGCCAGCGGCCTAACCGGGGGATCTGGGGCCAACGTCCTGACTTTC. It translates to CASGLTGGSGANVLTF. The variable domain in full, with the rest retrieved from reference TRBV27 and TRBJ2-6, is EAQVTQNPRYLITVTGKKLTVTCSQNMNHEYMSWYRQDPGLGLRQIYYSMNVEVTDKGDVPEGYKVSRKEKRNFPLILESPSPNQTSLYFCASGLTGGSGANVLTFGAGSRLTVL.

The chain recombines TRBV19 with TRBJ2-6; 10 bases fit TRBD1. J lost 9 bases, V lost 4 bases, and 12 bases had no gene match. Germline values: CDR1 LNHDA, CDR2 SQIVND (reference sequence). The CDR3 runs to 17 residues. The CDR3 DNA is TGTGCCAGTAGTAAATACCCCGGGACAGGGGAAGGCAACGTCCTGACTTTC. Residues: CASSKYPGTGEGNVLTF.

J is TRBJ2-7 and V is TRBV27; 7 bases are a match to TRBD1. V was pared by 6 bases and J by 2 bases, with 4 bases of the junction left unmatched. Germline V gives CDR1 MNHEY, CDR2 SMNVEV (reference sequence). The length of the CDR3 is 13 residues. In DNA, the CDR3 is TGTGCCAGCAGCCCCGACAGGGCCTACGAGCAGTACTTC. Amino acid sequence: CASSPDRAYEQYF.

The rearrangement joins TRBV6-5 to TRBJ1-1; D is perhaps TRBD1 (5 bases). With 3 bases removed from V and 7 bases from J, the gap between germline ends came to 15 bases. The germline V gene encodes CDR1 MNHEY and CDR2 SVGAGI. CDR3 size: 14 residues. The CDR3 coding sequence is TGTGCCAGCAGTTATGGGCAGGGAGCCTATGAAGCTTTCTTT. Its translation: CASSYGQGAYEAFF.